This T cell receptor beta chain was recovered during a study of radiotherapy plus CTLA-4 blockade in lung cancer. Enrolled patients, whose metastatic non-small-cell lung cancer was chemo-refractory, received focal radiation plus CTLA-4 blockade with ipilimumab. Data came from immunoSEQ multiplex PCR; TCRdb stores just in-frame clones and leaves some out. This sample has about 53,000 clones, with around 83% found just once. This CDR3 spans 11 amino acids. The ends were cut back, 6 bases at V and 4 bases at J, with 5 bases in the middle. The germline CDR1 and CDR2 sequences are MNHNY and SVGAGI (reference sequence).

This material consisted of peripheral blood, taken from a patient treated with radiotherapy plus ipilimumab. The rearrangement uses TRBV6-6 and TRBJ2-3; no clear D. This clonotype was obtained from a human donor with non-small cell lung cancer whose response to radiotherapy plus ipilimumab could not be evaluated. Here the CDR3 reads CASRTADTQYF. The DNA for the CDR3 is TGTGCCAGCAGGACTGCAGATACGCAGTATTTT.